The rows below give T cell receptor beta chains drawn from one sample of a study of pediatric ulcerative colitis. The repertoire was sequenced with immunoSEQ multiplex PCR; TCRdb's copy has only in-frame clones and lacks some. This repertoire shows 12,000 to 15,000 clones, approximately 90% found once; its top ten account for 0.95% to 1%. Specimen: blood. The receptors come from a boy aged 10-17 years with moderate ulcerative colitis. The CDR3 runs from the conserved cysteine through the conserved F or W. The order of the fields is clone size, D gene, J gene, V gene, CDR3 protein, CDR3 DNA. A D gene is named only where the DNA matches it firmly. Clone size is shown for a subset of rows, as once, few, many or a class of expanded clone.

>.|TRBD1|TRBJ1-1|TRBV19
CASSTPTGRLSAEAFF
TGTGCCAGTAGTACACCGACAGGGCGCCTAAGCGCTGAAGCTTTCTTT
>few|.|TRBJ1-1|TRBV10-1
CASSDWGGNTEAFF
TGCGCCAGCAGTGATTGGGGGGGGAACACTGAAGCTTTCTTT
>.|.|TRBJ1-1|TRBV27
CASSLQPTLGGLNTEAFF
TGTGCCAGCAGTTTACAGCCAACGCTCGGGGGTCTGAACACTGAAGCTTTCTTT
>.|TRBD1|TRBJ1-2|TRBV30
CAWAQGALGGYTF
TGTGCCTGGGCCCAGGGGGCGCTCGGTGGCTACACCTTC
>.|.|TRBJ1-1|TRBV4-2
CASSQRDGGTEAFF
TGTGCCAGCAGCCAGAGGGACGGAGGGACTGAAGCTTTCTTT
>once|.|TRBJ2-3|TRBV5-8
CARTDLVVTDTQYF
TGTGCCAGGACAGACCTGGTCGTAACAGATACGCAGTATTTT
>.|TRBD1|TRBJ1-5|TRBV29-1
CSFGRGLGQPQHF
TGCAGCTTTGGCAGGGGGCTAGGGCAGCCCCAGCATTTT
>.|.|TRBJ1-2|TRBV4-3
CASSQDNYGYTF
TGCGCCAGCAGCCAAGACAACTATGGCTACACCTTC
>.|.|TRBJ1-1|TRBV27
CAPHPGRGKNTEAFF
TGTGCCCCTCACCCTGGACGGGGCAAGAACACTGAAGCTTTCTTT
>.|.|TRBJ1-2|TRBV10-3
CAIGSDGYGYTF
TGTGCCATCGGATCGGACGGCTATGGCTACACCTTC
>.|TRBD1|TRBJ2-7|TRBV18
CASSTDRAYEQYF
TGTGCCAGCTCGACGGACAGGGCCTACGAGCAGTACTTC
>.|TRBD2|TRBJ2-1|TRBV15
CATHPTPSGRNEQFF
TGTGCCACCCACCCAACGCCTAGCGGGAGGAATGAGCAGTTCTTC
>.|.|TRBJ1-5|TRBV19
CASHERGNSNQPQHF
TGTGCCTCACACGAGAGGGGGAATAGCAATCAGCCCCAGCATTTT
>.|TRBD2|TRBJ2-1|TRBV2
CASSFWRTSGYTYNEQFF
TGTGCCAGCAGTTTTTGGAGGACTAGCGGATATACATACAATGAGCAGTTCTTC
>.|.|TRBJ1-2|TRBV5-1
CASSLTVSNYGYTF
TGCGCCAGCAGCTTGACAGTTTCTAACTATGGCTACACCTTC
>.|TRBD1|TRBJ1-1|TRBV5-6
CASTPRGVNTEAFF
TGTGCCAGCACCCCCAGGGGGGTGAACACTGAAGCTTTCTTT
>.|TRBD1|TRBJ1-2|TRBV28
CASSSEGTGHPYGYTF
TGTGCCAGCAGCTCCGAGGGGACAGGGCATCCCTATGGCTACACCTTC
>.|.|TRBJ2-7|TRBV18
CASKLTGTSYEQYF
TGTGCCAGCAAGCTAACAGGGACCTCCTACGAGCAGTACTTC
>.|.|TRBJ1-4|TRBV7-2
CASSQGAGHEKLFF
TGTGCCAGCAGCCAAGGGGCGGGTCATGAAAAACTGTTTTTT
>.|.|TRBJ2-2|TRBV28
CASSTGFDGELFF
TGTGCCAGCAGTACAGGGTTTGACGGGGAGCTGTTTTTT
>once|.|TRBJ2-5|TRBV14
CASSRLSGGETQYF
TGTGCCAGCAGCCGACTATCGGGTGGGGAGACCCAGTACTTC
>.|.|TRBJ1-2|TRBV6-1
CASSERSGSGYTF
TGTGCCAGCAGTGAAAGGTCAGGGTCTGGCTACACCTTC
>.|.|TRBJ2-7|TRBV2
CASSEAKGTGTPSYEQYF
TGTGCCAGCAGTGAAGCTAAAGGGACCGGGACACCGTCCTACGAGCAGTACTTC
>.|.|TRBJ2-3|TRBV7-2
CASSLTGPLGTQYF
TGTGCCAGCAGCTTAACAGGCCCCCTGGGTACGCAGTATTTT
>.|TRBD2|TRBJ2-7|TRBV2
CASTPGRGLAAYEQYF
TGTGCCAGCACACCCGGGCGGGGACTAGCGGCCTACGAGCAGTACTTC
>.|.|TRBJ2-7|TRBV21-1
CASTKLFPGTDAYEQYF
TGTGCCAGCACCAAACTGTTTCCCGGGACCGACGCCTACGAGCAGTACTTC
>.|.|TRBJ2-3|TRBV28
CASSRPPVDTQYF
TGTGCCAGCAGTCGGCCCCCCGTGGATACGCAGTATTTT
>.|.|TRBJ2-7|TRBV14
CASSQVSSYYEQYF
TGTGCCAGCAGCCAAGTATCGTCGTACTACGAGCAGTACTTC
>.|.|TRBJ2-1|TRBV11-2
CASSLSRTYNEQFF
TGTGCCAGCAGCTTAAGCCGGACCTACAATGAGCAGTTCTTC
>.|.|TRBJ2-1|TRBV10-3
CAISEFRATAYNEQFF
TGTGCCATCAGTGAGTTTAGGGCTACTGCTTACAATGAGCAGTTCTTC
>.|TRBD1|TRBJ1-6|TRBV19
CASSMGQGASPLHF
TGTGCCAGTAGTATGGGACAGGGGGCTTCACCCCTCCACTTT
>.|.|TRBJ2-3|TRBV5-1
CASSLIPDTQYF
TGCGCCAGCAGCCTCATCCCAGATACGCAGTATTTT
>.|TRBD1|TRBJ1-6|TRBV7-2
CASSYRDRVSPLHF
TGTGCCAGCAGCTACCGGGACAGGGTTTCACCCCTCCACTTT
>.|.|TRBJ1-2|TRBV18
CASSFQVGRANYGYTF
TGTGCCAGCTCATTCCAGGTGGGGAGAGCTAACTATGGCTACACCTTC
>.|.|TRBJ2-5|TRBV5-4
CASRDGASQETQYF
TGTGCCAGCAGGGACGGGGCTAGCCAAGAGACCCAGTACTTC
>.|.|TRBJ2-2|TRBV30
CAWNPDPSGELFF
TGTGCCTGGAACCCTGACCCGAGCGGGGAGCTGTTTTTT
>.|.|TRBJ1-5|TRBV7-2
CASSLVGRTQPQHF
TGTGCCAGCAGCTTAGTTGGCAGGACGCAGCCCCAGCATTTT
>.|.|TRBJ2-2|TRBV5-1
CASSLTGGTGELFF
TGCGCCAGCAGTTTGACTGGGGGAACCGGGGAGCTGTTTTTT
>.|TRBD1|TRBJ2-1|TRBV18
CASSPRTGAYNEQFF
TGTGCCAGCTCACCCCGGACAGGGGCCTACAATGAGCAGTTCTTC
>.|TRBD2|TRBJ2-3|TRBV7-3
CASSTSGVGDTQYF
TGTGCCAGCAGCACAAGCGGGGTCGGAGATACGCAGTATTTT
>.|.|TRBJ1-1|TRBV21-1
CASSKPLVPGQGVGNTEAFF
TGTGCCAGCAGCAAACCGTTGGTGCCGGGACAGGGGGTTGGGAACACTGAAGCTTTCTTT
>.|.|TRBJ2-7|TRBV4-1
CASSQVIGNYEQYF
TGCGCCAGCAGCCAAGTCATAGGGAACTACGAGCAGTACTTC
>.|.|TRBJ1-3|TRBV30
CAWSTGGSLGNTIYF
TGTGCCTGGAGCACGGGGGGGTCTCTTGGTAACACCATATATTTT
>.|.|TRBJ1-5|TRBV7-2
CASSSFHPGYRNQPQHF
TGTGCCAGCAGCTCCTTCCACCCAGGGTACCGCAATCAGCCCCAGCATTTT
>few|TRBD1|TRBJ1-5|TRBV7-9
CASSADREGNQPQHF
TGTGCCAGCAGCGCCGACAGGGAAGGCAATCAGCCCCAGCATTTT
>.|TRBD2|TRBJ2-2|TRBV5-6
CASSLTERGKNTGELFF
TGTGCCAGCAGCTTGACGGAGCGGGGGAAAAACACCGGGGAGCTGTTTTTT
>.|TRBD1|TRBJ1-2|TRBV27
CASRRQGAYYGYTF
TGTGCCAGCAGGAGACAGGGGGCTTACTATGGCTACACCTTC
>.|.|TRBJ2-7|TRBV5-6
CASSSGGSYEQYF
TGTGCCAGCAGCTCCGGCGGGTCCTACGAGCAGTACTTC
>.|.|TRBJ2-3|TRBV5-1
CASSLTDTQYF
TGCGCCAGCAGCTTGACGGATACGCAGTATTTT
>.|TRBD1|TRBJ2-2|TRBV19
CASSIDRGTGELFF
TGTGCCAGTAGTATAGACAGGGGGACCGGGGAGCTGTTTTTT